This is a list of T cell receptor beta chains from one sample in a study of T-cell memory formation after mild COVID-19. MiXCR, run by TCRdb on the 5' RACE reads, gives a single entry per CDR3 protein. Found here are 57,000 or so distinct CDR3 sequences, approximately 9% of them singletons; the top ten hold about 1.1%. Sequencing was carried out using PBMCs or a T cell subset sorted from them (not recorded which). These TCRs come from a man between 18 and 35 years old who had mild COVID-19 (a few samples of this study predate the infection). Cell type and time point are not known. CDR3s leave out the opening cysteine and the closing phenylalanine or tryptophan. A D gene is named only where the DNA matches it firmly.

j_gene: TRBJ2-3; v_gene: TRBV7-3; d_gene: -; CDR3aa: ASSLGSPTDTQY
j_gene: TRBJ1-2; v_gene: TRBV6-6; d_gene: -; CDR3aa: ASSYSGPNSGYT
j_gene: TRBJ2-5; v_gene: TRBV9; d_gene: TRBD1; CDR3aa: ASNQGQGGTQY
j_gene: TRBJ1-4; v_gene: TRBV12-3/TRBV12-4; d_gene: -; CDR3aa: ASSPPWVRRPNEKLF
j_gene: TRBJ2-1; v_gene: TRBV29-1; d_gene: -; CDR3aa: SVDSGQGEQF
j_gene: TRBJ1-2; v_gene: TRBV5-1; d_gene: -; CDR3aa: ASSLEVAGQGYT
j_gene: TRBJ2-5; v_gene: TRBV4-2; d_gene: TRBD2; CDR3aa: ASSPLAGGKETQY
j_gene: TRBJ1-1; v_gene: TRBV4-3; d_gene: -; CDR3aa: ASSPPGATAEAF
j_gene: TRBJ2-5; v_gene: TRBV7-2; d_gene: -; CDR3aa: ASSLRGVQETQY
j_gene: TRBJ1-4; v_gene: TRBV18; d_gene: -; CDR3aa: ASSTANEKLF
j_gene: TRBJ2-3; v_gene: TRBV18; d_gene: TRBD1; CDR3aa: ASSRDRGYGTDTQY
j_gene: TRBJ1-4; v_gene: TRBV7-2; d_gene: TRBD1; CDR3aa: ASTPGQGDEKLF